This T cell receptor (beta chain) is drawn from a study of blood T cell repertoires in COVID-19. Whole-study context: Spain, Italy and the United States supplied samples that represented acute and convalescent COVID-19.

The germline gives CDR1 ENHRY, CDR2 SYGVKD. J gave up 6 bases and V 4 bases, and 6 bases lay outside the gene matches. The CDR3 loop spans 15 amino acids. The repertoire was sequenced with immunoSEQ multiplex PCR; TCRdb's copy has only in-frame clones and lacks some. The sample yields 90,000 to 150,000 clones, around nine tenths seen once. Sequencing was performed on peripheral blood. The chain employs TRBV10-3 and TRBJ1-6; TRBD1 agrees at 7 bases. The sequence came from a woman between 50 and 59 years old with acute or convalescent COVID-19. As DNA, the CDR3 is TGTGCCATCAGTGTTGATGGGACAGCTAATTCACCCCTCCACTTT. Translating it yields CAISVDGTANSPLHF.